Presented here are 32 T cell receptor beta chains from one specimen sequenced in a study of OX40 agonist ivuxolimab in advanced cancers. Assay used: immunoSEQ multiplex PCR; TCRdb lists only in-frame clones, some missing. The sample includes 60,000 to 70,000 clones, 80% to 90% of them seen just once. The source was CD4+ or CD8+ T cells sorted from blood, collected in a trial of the OX40 agonist ivuxolimab. All receptors come from an adult with an advanced solid tumor such as melanoma, head and neck, liver or kidney cancer.

This sequence joins TRBV13 and TRBJ1-2; the D gene is possibly TRBD1 (5 bases). Germline V gene sequence: CDR1 PRHDT, CDR2 FYEKMQ (reference sequence). The V end lost 4 bases, the J end lost 0 bases, and 9 bases lay between the germline ends. The CDR3 is made up of 14 amino acids. The CDR3: CASSSGPANYGYTF. DNA for the CDR3: TGTGCCAGCAGCTCGGGACCAGCTAACTATGGCTACACCTTC.

The gene calls are TRBV7-9 and TRBJ2-2; D tentatively fits TRBD1 or TRBD2 (5 bases each). CDR3 length: 16 residues. Trimming stripped 5 bases from V and 5 bases from J, with 18 bases between. Germline V lookup: CDR1 SEHNR, CDR2 FQNEAQ (reference sequence). CDR3 DNA: TGTGCCAGCAGCCAGGCGGCAGTCGGGGCGACCGGGGAGCTGTTTTTT. Protein sequence: CASSQAAVGATGELFF. The full variable domain, its missing parts supplied by reference TRBV7-9 and TRBJ2-2, is DTGVSQNPRHKITKRGQNVTFRCDPISEHNRLYWYRQTLGQGPEFLTYFQNEAQLEKSRLLSDRFSAERPKGSFSTLEIQRTEQGDSAMYLCASSQAAVGATGELFFGEGSRLTVL.

This chain connects TRBV29-1 to TRBJ2-7; possible D gene TRBD1, 5 bases. Germline-derived CDR1 and CDR2 are SQVTM and ANQGSEA. The length of the CDR3 is 14 residues. V was trimmed by 4 bases and J by 1 base, leaving 14 bases between them. In nucleotides, the CDR3 is TGCAGCGTTGGTTTTAACAGGTGGTCCTACGAGCAGTACTTC. It is translated as CSVGFNRWSYEQYF.

For this clone: One end of the junction does not line up with germline, which may come from a read error. The same CDR3 is also encoded by other DNA sequences in this sample. The chain has TRBV9 and TRBJ1-2; TRBD1 might be the D (5 bases). The CDR3 sequence is 14 residues long. Germline V CDR1 and CDR2: SGDLS, YYNGEE. This chain's CDR3 is CASSQGVGVYGYTF. The DNA of the CDR3 is TGTGCCAGCAGTCAGGGTGTTGGAGTCTATGGTTACACCTTC. The full variable domain, rest sourced from reference TRBV9 and TRBJ1-2, is DSGVTQTPKHLITATGQRVTLRCSPRSGDLSVYWYQQSLDQGLQFLIQYYNGEERAKGNILERFSAQQFPDLHSELNLSSLELGDSALYFCASSQGVGVYGYTFGSGTRLTVV.

The chain employs TRBV19 and TRBJ2-1, with D possibly being TRBD2 (6 bases). The length of the CDR3 is 15 residues. Germline lookup yields CDR1 LNHDA and CDR2 SQIVND (reference sequence). V shed 5 bases and J shed 0 bases, with 11 bases lying between them. CDR3: CASSPTRSSYNEQFF. The CDR3 DNA reads as TGTGCCAGTAGTCCGACTAGGAGCTCCTACAATGAGCAGTTCTTC.

The chain has TRBV30 and TRBJ2-7; 8 bases agree with TRBD1. Germline CDR1 reads GTSNPN; CDR2 reads SVGIG (reference sequence). Losses at the gene ends were 1 base for V and 4 bases for J; bases not matched to a gene: 12. This CDR3 region has 16 residues. CDR3 region: CAWSGSGQGGIYEQYF. The CDR3 coding sequence is TGTGCCTGGAGTGGCTCTGGACAGGGTGGTATTTACGAGCAGTACTTC.

CDR3 nucleotides: TGTGCCAGCAGCCAGCCCCTCCCAGATACGCAGTATTTT. It translates to CASSQPLPDTQYF. The chain carries TRBV28 and TRBJ2-3; the D is unclear. Between the trimmed V and J ends, which lost 6 bases and 4 bases, there was a span of 11 bases. Germline lookup yields CDR1 MDHEN and CDR2 SYDVKM. This CDR3 is built from 13 residues.

The rearrangement uses TRBV10-3 and TRBJ1-4; 9 bases fit TRBD1. The CDR3 consists of 15 residues. The germline CDR1 and CDR2 sequences are ENHRY and SYGVKD. V shed 0 bases, J shed 5 bases, and the junction held 1 base outside the gene matches. As DNA, the CDR3 is TGTGCCATCAGTGAGTCGACAGGGGGGAATGAAAAACTGTTTTTT. Translating it yields CAISESTGGNEKLFF.

J is TRBJ1-5 and V is TRBV5-6; D may be TRBD1 (6 bases). Trimming removed 3 bases at V and 6 bases at J, with 13 bases between. CDR1 and CDR2 from the germline V gene are SGHDT and YYEEEE. This CDR3 has 14 amino acids. CDR3 amino acids: CASSYGGRSQPQHF. In DNA form, the CDR3 reads TGTGCCAGCAGCTACGGGGGGCGAAGTCAGCCCCAGCATTTT.

V is TRBV5-6 and J is TRBJ2-5; possible D gene TRBD1, 6 bases. V was clipped by 3 bases and J by 1 base, with 10 bases between them. Germline CDR1 is SGHDT and CDR2 is YYEEEE. The CDR3 extends over 14 amino acids. The DNA for the CDR3 is TGTGCCAGCAGCTCCCGGGACACCCAAGAGACCCAGTACTTC. Translation gives CASSSRDTQETQYF. Based on the CDR3 plus reference TRBV5-6 and TRBJ2-5, the full variable domain is DAGVTQSPTHLIKTRGQQVTLRCSPKSGHDTVSWYQQALGQGPQFIFQYYEEEERQRGNFPDRFSGHQFPNYSSELNVNALLLGDSALYLCASSSRDTQETQYFGPGTRLLVL.

This clone was recorded only once. The chain links TRBV28 to TRBJ2-5, with TRBD1 identical over 7 bases. The CDR3 covers 14 residues. Germline V gene sequence: CDR1 MDHEN, CDR2 SYDVKM. J gave up 4 bases and V 7 bases, and 9 bases lay outside the gene matches. CDR3 in amino acids: CASTQGGHRETQYF. In DNA, the CDR3 is TGTGCCAGCACCCAAGGGGGCCACCGAGAGACCCAGTACTTC.

This rearrangement joins TRBV28 to TRBJ1-6; a weak D match, TRBD1 (5 bases). The V gene's germline CDR1 is MDHEN and CDR2 SYDVKM. The CDR3 is 15 amino acids. V was clipped by 6 bases and J by 9 bases, with 18 bases between them. The CDR3 region is CASSPGGVESSPLHF. The CDR3 DNA follows: TGTGCCAGCAGCCCCGGGGGGGTCGAGAGTTCACCCCTCCACTTT.

V gene TRBV10-1 combines with J gene TRBJ2-1; TRBD2 matches at 12 bases. The V gene's germline CDR1 is WNHNN and CDR2 SYGVQD (reference sequence). The CDR3 runs to 16 residues. Trimming took 0 bases from V and 7 from J; bases not matched to a gene: 4. The CDR3 region is CASSESWTSGKNEQFF. The CDR3 DNA is TGCGCCAGCAGTGAGTCATGGACTAGCGGGAAAAATGAGCAGTTCTTC.

The chain combines TRBV19 with TRBJ2-2, with 7 bases identical to TRBD2. Germline V gene lookup returns CDR1 LNHDA and CDR2 SQIVND (reference sequence). The CDR3 is made up of 15 amino acids. The V gene end was trimmed by 4 bases and the J gene end by 6 bases; junction bases not matched to a gene: 8. The CDR3 DNA reads TGTGCCAGTAGTAAGGGAGGGGCTGCCCCCGGGGAGCTGTTTTTT. It encodes CASSKGGAAPGELFF.

The rearrangement links TRBV5-1 to TRBJ2-7; D unresolved. CDR1 and CDR2 from the germline V gene are SGHRS and YFSETQ. V was pared by 0 bases and J by 3 bases, with 10 bases between. This CDR3 is built from 14 residues. CDR3 in amino acids: CASSLDSSLYEQYF. In DNA form, the CDR3 reads TGCGCCAGCAGCTTGGACAGCTCTCTCTACGAGCAGTACTTC.

The J gene is TRBJ2-3, the V gene TRBV18, with 8 bases fitting TRBD1. The V gene end was trimmed by 3 bases and the J gene end by 6 bases; junction bases not matched to a gene: 8. The V gene's germline CDR1 is KGHSH and CDR2 LQKENI. This CDR3 comprises 15 residues. The CDR3 reads CASSPLGQGLDTQYF. In nucleotides, the CDR3 is TGTGCCAGCTCACCTCTCGGACAGGGTTTGGATACGCAGTATTTT.

This clone showed up just a few times. The chain links TRBV6-6 to TRBJ2-5; a possible D gene is TRBD2 (5 bases). Trimming took 6 bases from V and 5 from J, leaving 13 bases between them. The CDR3 has 13 residues. Germline V lookup: CDR1 MNHNY, CDR2 SVGAGI (reference sequence). The CDR3 nucleotides are TGTGCCAGCAGGAACGTCCGCGGGGAGACCCAGTACTTC. Translating gives CASRNVRGETQYF.

This clone appeared once. The chain recombines TRBV19 with TRBJ1-3; 10 nucleotides line up with TRBD1. Germline loops: CDR1 LNHDA, CDR2 SQIVND (reference sequence). This CDR3 has 20 amino acids. Trimming at V came to 5 bases and at J to 0 bases, leaving 16 bases not matched to a gene. The CDR3 coding sequence is TGTGCCAGTAGTCCTCTGCCAAAGGACAGGGGGATCTACTCTGGAAACACCATATATTTT. Its protein is CASSPLPKDRGIYSGNTIYF.

For this clone: The same CDR3 is also encoded by other DNA sequences in this sample. The chain joins TRBV11-2 to TRBJ1-1; TRBD1 is a possible D gene (6 bases). V was clipped by 5 bases and J by 0 bases, with 13 bases between them. This CDR3 comprises 15 residues. In germline, CDR1 is SGHAT, CDR2 FQNNGV. The chain's CDR3 is CASSATGQMNTEAFF. CDR3 nucleotide sequence: TGTGCCAGCAGCGCAACGGGACAAATGAACACTGAAGCTTTCTTT.

The chain employs TRBV28 and TRBJ1-5; 9 positions match TRBD1. The CDR3 is 13 residues long. Per germline, CDR1 MDHEN and CDR2 SYDVKM. J was trimmed by 5 bases and V by 4 bases; bases with no gene match: 0. CDR3 DNA: TGTGCCAGCAGTTGGACAGGGGATCAGCCCCAGCATTTT. Protein: CASSWTGDQPQHF.

With respect to this clone: A read error may produce the germline difference seen at one junction end. The rearrangement joins TRBV7-7 to TRBJ2-5, with D tentatively TRBD2 (6 bases). Per the germline V gene, CDR1 is SSHAT and CDR2 is FNYEAQ (reference sequence). There are 15 residues in the CDR3. The CDR3 protein is CASSPTAGPQETQYF. For the CDR3, the DNA is TGTGCTAGCAGCCCCACAGCGGGCCCCCAAGAGACCCAGTACTTC.

CDR3 protein: CASSLTSGATDTQYF. For the CDR3, the DNA is TGTGCCAGCAGCTTGACTAGCGGAGCAACAGATACGCAGTATTTT. V gene TRBV7-2 combines with J gene TRBJ2-3; TRBD2 aligns across 9 bases. V was clipped by 3 bases and J by 3 bases; unmatched bases: 4. CDR3 length equals 15 residues. Looked up from germline, CDR1 is SGHTA and CDR2 is FQGNSA.

The V and J genes are TRBV11-3 and TRBJ2-7; D ambiguous. This CDR3 comprises 12 residues. Germline CDR1 SGHNT, CDR2 YENEEA. Between the trimmed V and J ends, which lost 3 bases and 3 bases, there was a span of 6 bases. The CDR3 DNA sequence: TGTGCCAGCAGCTTGGAAAGCTACGAGCAGTACTTC. Protein product: CASSLESYEQYF.

The chain employs TRBV19 and TRBJ2-3, with 7 bases aligning to TRBD2. This CDR3 is built from 14 residues. V lost 3 bases to trimming and J lost 2 bases; unmatched junction nucleotides: 2. Germline V lookup: CDR1 LNHDA, CDR2 SQIVND (reference sequence). The CDR3 DNA is TGTGCCAGTAGTATGGGACTATTCACAGATACGCAGTATTTT. It encodes CASSMGLFTDTQYF.

The V and J genes are TRBV2 and TRBJ1-1; 7 positions agree with TRBD1. The CDR3 runs 12 residues. CDR1 and CDR2 from the germline V gene are SNHLY and FYNNEI. J gave up 7 bases and V 4 bases, and 3 bases lay outside the gene matches. CDR3 amino acids: CASSGQGVEAFF. The DNA of the CDR3 is TGTGCCAGCAGTGGACAGGGAGTTGAAGCTTTCTTT. The variable domain in full, completed from reference TRBV2 and TRBJ1-1, reads EPEVTQTPSHQVTQMGQEVILRCVPISNHLYFYWYRQILGQKVEFLVSFYNNEISEKSEIFDDQFSVERPDGSNFTLKIRSTKLEDSAMYFCASSGQGVEAFFGQGTRLTVV.

The rearrangement links TRBV11-2 to TRBJ2-4; 10 nucleotides match TRBD2. The CDR3 is made up of 15 amino acids. V dropped 3 bases and J dropped 8; count of bases not matched to a gene: 7. Germline-derived CDR1 and CDR2 are SGHAT and FQNNGV. CDR3 nucleotide sequence: TGTGCCAGCAGCTTTGGTGGGAGCGGGAGGGACATTCAGTACTTC. Amino acid sequence: CASSFGGSGRDIQYF. Supplemented by reference TRBV11-2 and TRBJ2-4, the full variable domain reads EAGVAQSPRYKIIEKRQSVAFWCNPISGHATLYWYQQILGQGPKLLIQFQNNGVVDDSQLPKDRFSAERLKGVDSTLKIQPAKLEDSAVYLCASSFGGSGRDIQYFGAGTRLSVL.

The V and J genes are TRBV5-4 and TRBJ2-2; D call uncertain. This CDR3 spans 15 amino acids. CDR1 is SGHNT and CDR2 is YYREEE in the germline V gene (reference sequence). Trimming took 1 base from V and 2 from J, leaving 9 bases between them. DNA of the CDR3: TGTGCCAGCAGCTTGTCGGGTAGCAACACCGGGGAGCTGTTTTTT. Translation: CASSLSGSNTGELFF.

The chain joins TRBV27 to TRBJ2-7; the match to TRBD2 covers 9 bases. After removal of 8 bases from V and 6 bases from J, the junction contained 8 bases not matched to a gene. CDR3 length: 13 residues. The V gene's germline CDR1 is MNHEY and CDR2 SMNVEV (reference sequence). CDR3 DNA sequence: TGTGCCAGCCGAGGGAGCGGGAGGAGCGAGCAGTACTTC. Amino acids: CASRGSGRSEQYF.

The gene calls are TRBV9 and TRBJ2-3; 8 positions match TRBD2. Trimming removed 3 bases from V and 1 base from J; junction bases left unmatched: 1. The length of the CDR3 is 14 residues. CDR1 and CDR2 (germline): SGDLS, YYNGEE. The DNA of the CDR3 is TGTGCCAGCAGCGCCGGGAGGGGCACAGATACGCAGTATTTT. Translated, it gives CASSAGRGTDTQYF.

The chain combines TRBV6-4 with TRBJ2-3, with 7 bases matching TRBD2. Germline values: CDR1 MRHNA, CDR2 SNTAGT. This CDR3 has 15 residues. V trimming: 5 bases; J trimming: 1 base; junction bases outside the gene matches: 6. CDR3 protein: CASSKTSARTDTQYF. For the CDR3, the DNA is TGTGCCAGCAGTAAAACTAGCGCCCGCACAGATACGCAGTATTTT.

The V and J genes are TRBV11-2 and TRBJ1-2; TRBD1 aligns across 8 bases. The CDR3 sequence is 14 residues long. V was clipped by 1 base and J by 8 bases; unmatched bases: 6. Per germline, CDR1 SGHAT and CDR2 FQNNGV. CDR3 in amino acids: CASSLAQGASGYTF. CDR3 DNA sequence: TGTGCCAGCAGCTTAGCCCAGGGGGCGAGCGGCTACACCTTC.

V is TRBV5-1 and J is TRBJ2-2, with 12 positions matching TRBD2. This CDR3 is built from 17 residues. J was trimmed by 3 bases and V by 1 base; bases with no gene match: 4. Looked up from germline, CDR1 is SGHRS and CDR2 is YFSETQ. The CDR3 reads CASSLTTSGRYTGELFF. CDR3 nucleotides: TGCGCCAGCAGCTTGACTACTAGCGGGAGGTACACCGGGGAGCTGTTTTTT.